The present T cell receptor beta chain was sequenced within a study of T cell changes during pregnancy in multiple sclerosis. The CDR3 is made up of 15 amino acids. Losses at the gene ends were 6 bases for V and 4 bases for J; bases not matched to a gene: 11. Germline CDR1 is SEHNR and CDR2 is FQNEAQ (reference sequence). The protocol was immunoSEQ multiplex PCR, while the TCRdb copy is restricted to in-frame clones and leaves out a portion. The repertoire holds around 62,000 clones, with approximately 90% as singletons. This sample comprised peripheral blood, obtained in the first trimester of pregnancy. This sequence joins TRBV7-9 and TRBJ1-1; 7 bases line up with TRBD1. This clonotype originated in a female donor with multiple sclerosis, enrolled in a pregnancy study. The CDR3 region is CASRMNEGASTEAFF. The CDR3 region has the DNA TGTGCCAGCAGGATGAATGAGGGGGCAAGCACTGAAGCTTTCTTT.